This passage covers 27 T cell receptor beta chains from one sample sequenced in a study of blood T cell repertoires in COVID-19. Data came from immunoSEQ multiplex PCR; TCRdb stores just in-frame clones and leaves some out. The sample holds some 200,000 clones, around 84% seen once. Sequencing was performed on peripheral blood. The origin of the receptors is a woman between 35 and 50 years old who had recovered from COVID-19.

There are a few counts of this clone. The chain uses TRBV9 and TRBJ1-4; possible D gene TRBD1, 5 bases. CDR1 and CDR2 (germline): SGDLS, YYNGEE. The V end lost 7 bases, the J end lost 6 bases, and 16 bases lay between the germline ends. The CDR3 length is 14 residues. CDR3 loop: CASAKGIPDEKLFF. The CDR3 coding sequence is TGTGCCAGCGCGAAGGGGATCCCGGATGAAAAACTGTTTTTT.

The V and J genes are TRBV5-1 and TRBJ1-4; possibly TRBD1 for D (6 bases). The V and J ends lost 4 bases and 8 bases respectively, with 12 bases between them. From germline, CDR1 is SGHRS and CDR2 YFSETQ. This CDR3 contains 13 residues. CDR3 region: CASSLQGQEKLFF. The CDR3 DNA reads as TGCGCCAGCAGCCTACAGGGCCAAGAAAAACTGTTTTTT.

This chain connects TRBV6-5 to TRBJ2-2; D unresolved. Trimming took 7 bases from V and 3 from J, leaving 12 bases between them. The CDR3 is 14 amino acids. From germline, CDR1 is MNHEY and CDR2 SVGAGI. CDR3 region: CASTPSMDTGELFF. The CDR3 coding sequence is TGTGCCAGCACCCCATCTATGGACACCGGGGAGCTGTTTTTT.

A few counts support this clone. The chain uses TRBV30 and TRBJ2-2, with a weak D call TRBD1 (5 bases). Trimming left V 6 bases short and J 7 bases short, with 24 bases between. CDR3 size: 16 residues. In germline, CDR1 is GTSNPN, CDR2 SVGIG (reference sequence). The CDR3 sequence is CACPTKDRGDGGELFF. In DNA form, the CDR3 reads TGTGCCTGTCCCACGAAGGATAGGGGCGACGGCGGGGAGCTGTTTTTT.

This clone was picked up one time. The chain joins TRBV4-2 to TRBJ2-5; 8 bases line up with TRBD2. The V and J ends lost 1 base and 0 bases, in that order; junction bases with no gene match: 13. The CDR3 spans 19 residues. The germline gives CDR1 LGHNA, CDR2 YNFKEQ. DNA of the CDR3: TGTGCCAGCAGCCAAGTTCGGGGGGGAGACCCTTCGTACCAAGAGACCCAGTACTTC. It encodes CASSQVRGGDPSYQETQYF.

The V gene is TRBV3-1 (or the pseudogene TRBV3-2), the J gene TRBJ2-2; 8 bases align to TRBD2. The CDR3 contains 16 residues. V trimming: 1 base; J trimming: 6 bases; junction bases outside the gene matches: 7. Looked up from germline, CDR1 is LGHDT and CDR2 is YNNKEL (reference sequence). CDR3 sequence reads: CASSQVGGGSSGELFF. The CDR3 DNA is TGTGCCAGCAGCCAAGTAGGCGGGGGGTCGTCCGGGGAGCTGTTTTTT.

The chain uses TRBV6-2 or TRBV6-3 and TRBJ1-6; 8 bases are shared with TRBD1. Germline V gene lookup returns CDR1 MNHEY and CDR2 SVGEGT. CDR3 size: 15 residues. J lost 8 bases, V lost 4 bases, and 7 bases had no gene match. The CDR3 DNA reads as TGTGCCAGCAGTTTCATGACAGGGGAGGATTCACCCCTCCACTTT. Amino acids: CASSFMTGEDSPLHF.

The chain is built from TRBV2 and TRBJ2-7; D remains ambiguous. The CDR3 sequence is 12 residues long. Looked up from germline, CDR1 is SNHLY and CDR2 is FYNNEI. Trimming pared 5 bases from V and 3 bases from J, leaving 8 bases between. The CDR3, as DNA: TGTGCCAGCAGTCTGGCTTACTACGAGCAGTACTTC. It codes for CASSLAYYEQYF. Full variable domain (missing parts from reference TRBV2 and TRBJ2-7): EPEVTQTPSHQVTQMGQEVILRCVPISNHLYFYWYRQILGQKVEFLVSFYNNEISEKSEIFDDQFSVERPDGSNFTLKIRSTKLEDSAMYFCASSLAYYEQYFGPGTRLTVT.

As DNA, the CDR3 is TGTGCCAGCAGTGAGGGACTAGCGGGGGAGACCCAGTACTTC. As protein: CASSEGLAGETQYF. This chain uses TRBV2 with TRBJ2-5; 13 bases map to TRBD2. Trimming cost V 3 bases and J 5 bases; bases outside gene matches: 0. The CDR3 loop spans 14 amino acids. Germline loops: CDR1 SNHLY, CDR2 FYNNEI.

This clone was detected many times. The chain couples TRBV11-3 to TRBJ2-3; 7 nucleotides line up with TRBD1. Germline CDR1 SGHNT, CDR2 YENEEA. The CDR3 extends over 14 amino acids. V was clipped by 0 bases and J by 3 bases; unmatched bases: 0. The CDR3 nucleotides are TGTGCCAGCAGCTTAGAGACAGGGACAGATACGCAGTATTTT. Amino acid sequence: CASSLETGTDTQYF.

The chain combines TRBV9 with TRBJ1-4, with D tentatively TRBD1 (6 bases). Germline loops: CDR1 SGDLS, CDR2 YYNGEE. V was clipped by 0 bases and J by 6 bases, with 12 bases between them. This CDR3 comprises 15 residues. CDR3 sequence reads: CASSVEPGDYEKLFF. The CDR3 bases are TGTGCCAGCAGCGTAGAACCAGGGGATTATGAAAAACTGTTTTTT.

The CDR3, as DNA: TGTGCCAGCAGCCAGGAGGACAGATCCACAGATACGCAGTATTTT. Protein: CASSQEDRSTDTQYF. The chain recombines TRBV11-1 with TRBJ2-3, with D tentatively TRBD1 (6 bases). V gave up 5 bases and J gave up 2 bases, with 14 bases separating them. Germline-derived CDR1 and CDR2 are SGHAT and FQDESV (reference sequence). The CDR3 loop spans 15 amino acids.

This clone has just a few counts. The genes are TRBV5-6 and TRBJ2-2; tentatively, D is TRBD1 (5 bases). The CDR3 runs to 15 residues. Germline loops: CDR1 SGHDT, CDR2 YYEEEE. The germline V and J ends were trimmed by 4 bases and 5 bases, with 15 bases remaining between them. The chain's CDR3 is CASSPGPKGTGELFF. The CDR3 DNA reads as TGTGCCAGCAGCCCCGGACCAAAGGGGACCGGGGAGCTGTTTTTT.

This clone was seen more than once but under ten times. The chain employs TRBV28 and TRBJ1-4; 8 positions agree with TRBD1. Unmatched junction bases numbered 5, after V lost 3 bases and J lost 5 bases. Per germline, CDR1 MDHEN and CDR2 SYDVKM. CDR3 length: 15 amino acids. As DNA, the CDR3 is TGTGCCAGCAGTTTCATACAGGGGGGGAATGAAAAACTGTTTTTT. This translates into CASSFIQGGNEKLFF.

The CDR3 DNA is TGTGCCAGCAGCCCGTCAAGTAGAGGAATTACACCTGAAAAACTGTTTTTT. As protein: CASSPSSRGITPEKLFF. The chain links TRBV3-1 (or the pseudogene TRBV3-2) to TRBJ1-4; D is ambiguous. CDR1 is LGHDT and CDR2 is YNNKEL in the germline V gene (reference sequence). The CDR3 has 17 residues. With 4 bases removed from V and 7 bases from J, the gap between germline ends came to 22 bases.

This chain links TRBV4-2 with TRBJ2-1; TRBD2 matches 12 bases. Germline CDR1 is LGHNA and CDR2 is YNFKEQ. This CDR3 spans 18 amino acids. V was pared by 1 base and J by 9 bases, with 13 bases of the junction left unmatched. The CDR3 protein is CASSQATSGGKERGEQFF. CDR3 DNA: TGTGCCAGCAGCCAAGCTACTAGCGGGGGGAAAGAGAGGGGTGAGCAGTTCTTC.

The chain combines TRBV6-5 with TRBJ2-5, with 9 bases fitting TRBD2. Germline V gene lookup returns CDR1 MNHEY and CDR2 SVGAGI. The CDR3 consists of 15 residues. V dropped 4 bases and J dropped 4; count of bases not matched to a gene: 7. The CDR3 DNA follows: TGTGCCAGCAGTTCTAGCGGGGATTCCATAGAGACCCAGTACTTC. It is translated as CASSSSGDSIETQYF.

The chain employs TRBV18 and TRBJ1-1; a weak D match, TRBD1 (6 bases). Trimming cost V 0 bases and J 1 base, with 6 bases left between them. Germline V lookup: CDR1 KGHSH, CDR2 LQKENI. The CDR3 covers 14 residues. The CDR3 nucleotides are TGTGCCAGCTCACCACCGGGACAGAACACTGAAGCTTTCTTT. Translating gives CASSPPGQNTEAFF.

This clone was counted between two and nine times. The rearrangement uses TRBV29-1 and TRBJ1-1, with TRBD1 identical over 9 bases. Losses at the gene ends were 6 bases for V and 5 bases for J; bases not matched to a gene: 13. This CDR3 is built from 15 residues. In germline, CDR1 is SQVTM, CDR2 ANQGSEA. As DNA, the CDR3 is TGCAGCGTACGAAACAGGGGGCCGGTCTGGACTGAAGCTTTCTTT. It encodes CSVRNRGPVWTEAFF.

The chain has TRBV9 and TRBJ1-1, with a weak D call TRBD1 (5 bases). This CDR3 is 14 amino acids long. The V gene lost 0 bases and the J gene lost 6 bases, with 12 bases spanning the gap. CDR1 and CDR2 (germline): SGDLS, YYNGEE. CDR3 nucleotide sequence: TGTGCCAGCAGCGTAGGGCGCAGGGAATCTGAAGCTTTCTTT. Amino acid sequence: CASSVGRRESEAFF.

The V and J genes are TRBV7-9 and TRBJ1-1; no firm D call. CDR1 and CDR2 from the germline V gene are SEHNR and FQNEAQ (reference sequence). The CDR3 runs 13 residues. With 3 bases removed from V and 5 bases from J, the gap between germline ends came to 10 bases. The CDR3 region has the DNA TGTGCCAGCAGCTTGGTGATTGAGACTGAAGCTTTCTTT. It is translated as CASSLVIETEAFF.

The chain is built from TRBV6-2 or TRBV6-3 and TRBJ2-1; D is possibly TRBD2 (5 bases). V was cut by 6 bases and J by 7 bases, with 10 bases left in between. Germline loops: CDR1 MNHEY, CDR2 SVGEGT. This CDR3 contains 12 residues. The CDR3, as DNA: TGTGCCAGCAGCCAACTAGAAAATGAGCAGTTCTTC. It is translated as CASSQLENEQFF.

Comment on this clone: The sample has other DNA sequences that encode this CDR3 too. The rearrangement uses TRBV18 and TRBJ2-5; 7 nucleotides agree with TRBD1. V gave up 2 bases and J gave up 1 base; unmatched junction bases: 1. The CDR3 is 14 amino acids. Germline V gives CDR1 KGHSH, CDR2 LQKENI. The CDR3 region is CASSPDRVQETQYF. CDR3 in DNA: TGTGCCAGCTCACCAGACAGGGTCCAAGAGACCCAGTACTTC.

The count of this clone is one. The chain joins TRBV7-9 to TRBJ1-2, with 9 nucleotides matching TRBD1. CDR1 and CDR2 from the germline V gene are SEHNR and FQNEAQ (reference sequence). This CDR3 spans 16 amino acids. The V segment lost 5 bases and the J segment 5 bases; nucleotides outside the gene matches: 12. CDR3 sequence: CASSLLLGQGVYGYTF. The CDR3 DNA sequence: TGTGCCAGCAGCCTCCTGCTGGGACAGGGCGTTTATGGCTACACCTTC.

The chain joins TRBV9 to TRBJ2-1; tentative D call: TRBD2 (5 bases). The CDR3 contains 14 residues. Germline values: CDR1 SGDLS, CDR2 YYNGEE. V was shortened by 0 bases and J by 7 bases, with 11 bases between the two germline ends. The CDR3, as DNA: TGTGCCAGCAGCGTAGCAGCCACGGGGAATGAGCAGTTCTTC. The encoded protein is CASSVAATGNEQFF. The full variable domain, in which reference TRBV9 and TRBJ2-1 provide the parts outside the CDR3, is DSGVTQTPKHLITATGQRVTLRCSPRSGDLSVYWYQQSLDQGLQFLIQYYNGEERAKGNILERFSAQQFPDLHSELNLSSLELGDSALYFCASSVAATGNEQFFGPGTRLTVL.

This sequence joins TRBV7-2 and TRBJ1-3; no clear D. The CDR3 is 13 amino acids. Germline CDR1 is SGHTA and CDR2 is FQGNSA. V shed 4 bases and J shed 1 base, with 5 bases lying between them. CDR3: CASSSGSGNTIYF. DNA for the CDR3: TGTGCCAGCAGCTCCGGGTCTGGAAACACCATATATTTT.

The rearrangement joins TRBV9 to TRBJ1-1; D perhaps matches TRBD1 (5 bases). Germline lookup yields CDR1 SGDLS and CDR2 YYNGEE. The CDR3 is 14 residues long. Trimming left V 3 bases short and J 3 bases short, with 12 bases between. The CDR3 reads CASSGPGLDTEAFF. CDR3 bases: TGTGCCAGCAGCGGACCAGGGCTGGACACTGAAGCTTTCTTT.